This passage covers 31 T cell receptor beta chains from one sample sequenced in a study of regulatory T cells in long-lasting Graves disease. Building of the TCR beta libraries involved iRepertoire HTBI primers and Arm-PCR of CDR3 regions. One entry per CDR3 protein, called by TCRdb with MiXCR from the multiplex PCR reads. Of roughly 560,000 distinct CDR3 sequences in the sample, more than 10% are singletons; the top ten hold 7.5% to 9%. The time point was: newly diagnosed GD, antithyroid drugs for less than 3 months. RNA isolated from PBMCs was used to make the TCR library. In addition, the sample was reused for a study of T cells in Graves' hyperthyroidism and ophthalmopathy.

Sequencing was performed on peripheral blood mononuclear cells (PBMCs), taken at new diagnosis, from a patient treated with antithyroid drugs. These receptors all come from a woman in her thirties with Graves disease.

This chain connects TRBV20-1 to TRBJ2-7; 11 nucleotides align to TRBD2. Germline CDR1 DFQATT, CDR2 SNEGSKA (reference sequence). Unmatched junction bases numbered 17, after V lost 6 bases and J lost 1 base. The CDR3 is made up of 18 amino acids. This chain's CDR3 is CSANPWGTSGVRSYEQYF. CDR3 nucleotides: TGCAGTGCAAACCCTTGGGGGACTAGCGGAGTTCGGTCCTACGAGCAGTACTTC.

The sample holds many counts of this clonotype. This rearrangement joins TRBV28 to TRBJ1-2; no clear D gene. Germline-derived CDR1 and CDR2 are MDHEN and SYDVKM. The V and J ends lost 5 bases and 4 bases respectively, with 17 bases between them. The CDR3 has 15 amino acids. The CDR3 DNA reads TGTGCCAGCAGTCCTTTCTCGCAGAGATTCTATGGCTACACCTTC. Residues: CASSPFSQRFYGYTF.

With regard to this clonotype: Being one base from a much bigger clone, this may be a read error. The conserved phenylalanine or tryptophan is not found at the CDR3 terminus, so this likely reflects a read error. The chain couples TRBV20-1 to TRBJ2-1; D gene unclear. Trimming took off 5 bases at V and 7 bases at J, with 15 bases between the two ends. The CDR3 is made up of 13 amino acids. Germline V CDR1 and CDR2: DFQATT, SNEGSKA (reference sequence). This CDR3 is CSAGVVMRNEQFL. The CDR3 nucleotides read TGCAGTGCTGGCGTCGTAATGAGGAATGAGCAGTTCCTC.

In regard to this clonotype: This may come from a read error, since a much larger clone is one base off. V usage is TRBV9 and J usage is TRBJ2-3; TRBD2 matches at 9 bases. J gave up 2 bases and V 0 bases, and 1 base lay outside the gene matches. CDR1 and CDR2 from the germline V gene are SGDLS and YYNGEE. The CDR3 is 15 residues long. CDR3 sequence reads: CASSVASGNTDTQYF. In nucleotides, the CDR3 is TGTGCCAGCAGCGTAGCTAGCGGGAACACAGATACGCAGTATTTT.

The sample holds many counts of this clonotype. This chain links TRBV6-1 with TRBJ2-1, with D tentatively TRBD1 (6 bases). The CDR3 extends over 16 amino acids. V lost 7 bases and J lost 0, with 16 bases in between. In germline, CDR1 is MNHNS, CDR2 SASEGT. DNA for the CDR3: TGTGCCAGCAATGCCCCAGGGGCTCTCTCCTACAATGAGCAGTTCTTC. It translates to CASNAPGALSYNEQFF.

This chain links TRBV19 with TRBJ2-1; 12 bases map to TRBD2. The germline CDR1 and CDR2 sequences are LNHDA and SQIVND (reference sequence). This CDR3 has 18 residues. Losses at the gene ends were 5 bases for V and 8 bases for J; bases not matched to a gene: 16. CDR3 sequence reads: CASSSGLAGRALYDEQFF. The CDR3 nucleotides read TGTGCCAGTAGTTCAGGACTAGCGGGAAGGGCCTTGTACGATGAGCAGTTCTTC.

This clonotype was seen a few times. The genes are TRBV7-9 and TRBJ2-3; tentatively, D is TRBD2 (5 bases). Germline V gene data show CDR1 as SEHNR and CDR2 as FQNEAQ (reference sequence). CDR3 length: 15 residues. With 7 bases removed from V and 3 bases from J, the gap between germline ends came to 17 bases. CDR3 sequence (DNA): TGTGCCAGCACCGGGAACGGAAGAATTACAGATACGCAGTATTTT. It codes for CASTGNGRITDTQYF.

This clonotype came up many times. V is TRBV20-1 and J is TRBJ2-3, with 9 positions matching TRBD2. The CDR3 has 14 amino acids. Germline V gene lookup returns CDR1 DFQATT and CDR2 SNEGSKA (reference sequence). After removal of 6 bases from V and 5 bases from J, the junction contained 9 bases not matched to a gene. In nucleotides, the CDR3 is TGCAGTGCATCACCGGGACTAGCAGTAGATACGCAGTATTTT. This gives the protein CSASPGLAVDTQYF.

This clonotype was recorded many times. This chain connects TRBV28 to TRBJ1-2, with D uncertain. The V gene lost 2 bases and the J gene lost 4 bases, with 8 bases spanning the gap. CDR1 and CDR2 (germline): MDHEN, SYDVKM. The length of the CDR3 is 13 residues. CDR3 coding DNA: TGTGCCAGCAGTTTACCGGCAGTCTATGGCTACACCTTC. Encoded protein: CASSLPAVYGYTF.

Ten or more counts support this clonotype. V and J are TRBV24-1 and TRBJ2-1; TRBD1 agrees at 8 bases. Germline lookup yields CDR1 KGHDR and CDR2 SFDVKD. V shed 9 bases and J 3 bases; nucleotides not matched to a gene: 0. The CDR3 loop spans 12 amino acids. The CDR3: CATGQGYNEQFF. CDR3 coding DNA: TGTGCCACCGGACAGGGCTACAATGAGCAGTTCTTC.

In this sample, this clonotype turned up a few times. The rearrangement uses TRBV7-9 and TRBJ2-3, with D tentatively TRBD2 (5 bases). The CDR3 sequence is 13 residues long. Trimming took 4 bases from V and 7 from J, leaving 12 bases between them. Germline V gives CDR1 SEHNR, CDR2 FQNEAQ (reference sequence). CDR3 DNA: TGTGCCAGCAGCTCCAAGACTACTCATACGCAGTATTTT. As protein: CASSSKTTHTQYF.

In this sample, this clonotype turned up many times. The V gene is TRBV30, the J gene TRBJ1-6; 9 bases align to TRBD1. V lost 1 base, J lost 8 bases, and 6 bases stayed unmatched. The CDR3 covers 15 residues. Germline V gives CDR1 GTSNPN, CDR2 SVGIG (reference sequence). CDR3 coding DNA: TGTGCCTGGAGTGATGAGGGACAGGGTTATTCACCCCTCCACTTT. As protein: CAWSDEGQGYSPLHF.

The rearrangement uses TRBV7-3 and TRBJ2-1; TRBD2 aligns across 9 bases. V shed 2 bases and J 0 bases; nucleotides not matched to a gene: 5. Germline loops: CDR1 SGHTA, CDR2 FQGTGA. The CDR3 totals 17 residues. Here the CDR3 reads CASSLLAGSSSYNEQFF. For the CDR3, the DNA is TGTGCCAGCAGCTTACTAGCGGGATCTAGCTCCTACAATGAGCAGTTCTTC. The complete variable domain, with remaining parts taken from reference TRBV7-3 and TRBJ2-1, reads GAGVSQTPSNKVTEKGKYVELRCDPISGHTALYWYRQSLGQGPEFLIYFQGTGAADDSGLPNDRFFAVRPEGSVSTLKIQRTERGDSAVYLCASSLLAGSSSYNEQFFGPGTRLTVL.

The V call is TRBV4-1, the J call TRBJ1-5, with D perhaps TRBD1 (6 bases). Germline V gene data show CDR1 as MGHRA and CDR2 as YSYEKL. V was cut by 0 bases and J by 5 bases, with 14 bases left in between. The length of the CDR3 is 16 residues. DNA of the CDR3: TGCGCCAGCAGCCAAGATTTTGGCCAGGGGTATCAGCCCCAGCATTTT. This translates into CASSQDFGQGYQPQHF.

For this clonotype: In this CDR3 the conserved last residue, phenylalanine or tryptophan, is missing, so a read error is likely. V usage is TRBV11-3 and J usage is TRBJ1-1, with 7 nucleotides matching TRBD1. The CDR3 is 17 residues long. With 5 bases clipped from V and 2 bases from J, the junction kept 14 bases outside the gene matches. The germline gives CDR1 SGHNT, CDR2 YENEEA. CDR3: CASSPRQGRFVNTEAFL. CDR3 sequence (DNA): TGTGCCAGCAGCCCCCGACAGGGACGCTTCGTAAACACTGAAGCTTTCTTG.

The table lists this clonotype with many counts. One junction end disagrees with the germline gene, perhaps due to a read error. For the CDR3, the DNA is TGTGCCAGCAGCCACGGGATGGGGGGGCAATGCTTC. This gives the protein CASSHGMGGQCF. The genes are TRBV3-1 and TRBJ1-2; the D gene is possibly TRBD1 (6 bases). Per germline, CDR1 LGHDT and CDR2 YNNKEL (reference sequence). This CDR3 spans 12 amino acids.

The genes are TRBV27 and TRBJ2-3, with D unclear. Germline assignment: CDR1 MNHEY and CDR2 SMNVEV (reference sequence). The CDR3 has 14 residues. V shed 4 bases and J shed 2 bases, with 10 bases lying between them. The chain's CDR3 is CASSSPGPTDTQYF. The CDR3 DNA reads as TGTGCCAGCAGTTCCCCTGGCCCCACAGATACGCAGTATTTT.

This clonotype was seen repeatedly, ten times or more. This chain uses TRBV19 with TRBJ1-3; TRBD1 matches at 7 bases. Trimming removed 2 bases from V and 6 bases from J; junction bases left unmatched: 10. CDR3 length: 16 residues. Germline V gives CDR1 LNHDA, CDR2 SQIVND (reference sequence). The CDR3 nucleotides read TGTGCCAGTAGTATAATCTACAGGGGAGTGAAAAACACCATATATTTT. Translated, it gives CASSIIYRGVKNTIYF.

Ten or more counts support this clonotype. CDR3 nucleotide sequence: TGTGCCAGCAGTTACACAGGAGCCGGGGAGCTGTTTTTT. It specifies CASSYTGAGELFF. The chain employs TRBV6-5 and TRBJ2-2; maybe TRBD1 (5 bases). CDR3 length: 13 residues. Germline V gene sequence: CDR1 MNHEY, CDR2 SVGAGI. The V gene lost 2 bases and the J gene lost 6 bases, with 7 bases spanning the gap.

Ten or more counts support this clonotype. The CDR3 coding sequence is TGTGCCAGCAGCGGGACTAGCGGGACTAATACCAAAAACATTCAGTACTTC. It specifies CASSGTSGTNTKNIQYF. The genes are TRBV7-9 and TRBJ2-4, with TRBD2 matching 13 bases. Germline CDR1 is SEHNR and CDR2 is FQNEAQ (reference sequence). Trimming took 5 bases from V and 2 from J; bases not matched to a gene: 6. The CDR3 is 17 amino acids.

This clonotype was recorded at least ten times. The rearrangement joins TRBV14 to TRBJ2-5; D perhaps matches TRBD2 (6 bases). The CDR3 contains 14 residues. Looked up from germline, CDR1 is SGHDN and CDR2 is FVKESK. The ends were cut back, 2 bases at V and 7 bases at J, with 14 bases in the middle. CDR3 in DNA: TGTGCCAGCAGCCAACGGGAGAGCCTAGGGACCCAGTACTTC. Translation gives CASSQRESLGTQYF.

The chain carries TRBV11-2 and TRBJ2-1, with D uncertain. Trimming took off 5 bases at V and 12 bases at J, with 14 bases between the two ends. The CDR3 is 12 amino acids. Germline V CDR1 and CDR2: SGHAT, FQNNGV. CDR3 DNA: TGTGCCAGCAGCCTTTTCGAGGAGCGGCAGTTCTTC. Protein product: CASSLFEERQFF.

This clonotype was detected only a few times. CDR3 residues: CASSNTELRNTEAFF. CDR3 DNA sequence: TGTGCCAGCAGCAACACAGAACTAAGGAACACTGAAGCTTTCTTT. The rearrangement joins TRBV7-9 to TRBJ1-1; D is uncertain. V dropped 5 bases and J dropped 1 base, with 14 bases sitting between them. This CDR3 is built from 15 residues. The germline gives CDR1 SEHNR, CDR2 FQNEAQ (reference sequence). The full variable domain, its missing parts supplied by reference TRBV7-9 and TRBJ1-1, is DTGVSQNPRHKITKRGQNVTFRCDPISEHNRLYWYRQTLGQGPEFLTYFQNEAQLEKSRLLSDRFSAERPKGSFSTLEIQRTEQGDSAMYLCASSNTELRNTEAFFGQGTRLTVV.

This clonotype was seen ten or more times. The chain joins TRBV28 to TRBJ2-5, with 10 bases that match TRBD1. CDR1 and CDR2 (germline): MDHEN, SYDVKM. This CDR3 contains 15 residues. J was trimmed by 2 bases and V by 4 bases; bases with no gene match: 4. The CDR3 DNA reads TGTGCCAGCAGTTCACCGGGACAGGGGCAAGAGACCCAGTACTTC. Protein product: CASSSPGQGQETQYF.

This clonotype was counted between two and nine times. The chain couples TRBV10-3 to TRBJ2-1, with D perhaps TRBD2 (5 bases). Germline lookup yields CDR1 ENHRY and CDR2 SYGVKD. This CDR3 is built from 13 residues. V lost 8 bases, J lost 1 base, and 9 bases lay in between. CDR3 sequence: CAIAGGSYNEQFF. The CDR3 DNA is TGTGCCATCGCTGGCGGGTCCTACAATGAGCAGTTCTTC.

This clonotype came up many times. The rearrangement links TRBV19 to TRBJ2-7; no definite D call. Trimming took off 3 bases at V and 6 bases at J, with 9 bases between the two ends. This CDR3 contains 12 residues. Germline CDR1 and CDR2: LNHDA and SQIVND (reference sequence). As DNA, the CDR3 is TGTGCCAGTAGTATTTCTATGGGCGAGCAGTACTTC. Translating gives CASSISMGEQYF.

There are a few counts of this clonotype. The chain couples TRBV5-1 to TRBJ2-7; maybe TRBD1 (5 bases). There are 15 residues in the CDR3. The germline gives CDR1 SGHRS, CDR2 YFSETQ. Trimming shortened V by 4 bases and J by 3 bases, and 17 bases separated the two germline ends. The CDR3 DNA is TGCGCCAGCAGCCCACTGGGCAGGGTAGGCTACGAGCAGTACTTC. Translating it yields CASSPLGRVGYEQYF. Complete variable domain (other parts from reference TRBV5-1 and TRBJ2-7): KAGVTQTPRYLIKTRGQQVTLSCSPISGHRSVSWYQQTPGQGLQFLFEYFSETQRNKGNFPGRFSGRQFSNSRSEMNVSTLELGDSALYLCASSPLGRVGYEQYFGPGTRLTVT.

The V gene is TRBV19, the J gene TRBJ2-1; the match to TRBD2 covers 16 bases. CDR3 length: 16 residues. V was clipped by 5 bases and J by 7 bases; unmatched bases: 5. Germline lookup yields CDR1 LNHDA and CDR2 SQIVND (reference sequence). The CDR3 spells CASSSPGLAGGNEQFF. The CDR3 DNA reads as TGTGCCAGTAGTTCTCCGGGACTAGCGGGAGGGAATGAGCAGTTCTTC. Full variable domain (remainder filled in from reference TRBV19 and TRBJ2-1): DGGITQSPKYLFRKEGQNVTLSCEQNLNHDAMYWYRQDPGQGLRLIYYSQIVNDFQKGDIAEGYSVSREKKESFPLTVTSAQKNPTAFYLCASSSPGLAGGNEQFFGPGTRLTVL.

This clonotype was seen a handful of times. V is TRBV19 and J is TRBJ2-7; 7 positions agree with TRBD1. CDR3 size: 15 residues. The ends lost 5 bases at V and 0 bases at J; junction bases unmatched: 7. Per the germline V gene, CDR1 is LNHDA and CDR2 is SQIVND (reference sequence). The CDR3 region is CASSSSTGFSYEQYF. The CDR3 DNA reads as TGTGCCAGTAGTTCCTCGACAGGGTTCTCCTACGAGCAGTACTTC. The variable domain in full, with the rest retrieved from reference TRBV19 and TRBJ2-7, is DGGITQSPKYLFRKEGQNVTLSCEQNLNHDAMYWYRQDPGQGLRLIYYSQIVNDFQKGDIAEGYSVSREKKESFPLTVTSAQKNPTAFYLCASSSSTGFSYEQYFGPGTRLTVT.

This clonotype occurred many times. J is TRBJ2-4 and V is TRBV28; TRBD2 is a possible D gene (7 bases). The germline CDR1 and CDR2 sequences are MDHEN and SYDVKM. The CDR3 length is 16 residues. The V gene lost 1 base and the J gene lost 3 bases, with 13 bases spanning the gap. CDR3 protein: CASSLFGGQNKNIQYF. CDR3 nucleotide sequence: TGTGCCAGCAGTTTATTCGGGGGGCAAAACAAAAACATTCAGTACTTC.

Of note for this clonotype: Relative to the germline gene, one junction end is altered; a read error may explain this. The rearrangement links TRBV14 to TRBJ2-1; weak D call: TRBD2 (5 bases). Germline loops: CDR1 SGHDN, CDR2 FVKESK. The CDR3 extends over 15 amino acids. The CDR3 sequence is CASSLRPSSYNDQCF. In DNA form, the CDR3 reads TGTGCCAGCAGCCTTAGACCTAGCTCCTACAATGATCAGTGCTTC. Using reference TRBV14 and TRBJ2-1 for the parts outside the CDR3, the full variable domain is EAGVTQFPSHSVIEKGQTVTLRCDPISGHDNLYWYRRVMGKEIKFLLHFVKESKQDESGMPNNRFLAERTGGTYSTLKVQPAELEDSGVYFCASSLRPSSYNDQCFGPGTRLTVL.